These T cell receptor beta chains were read from a single sample in a study of T cell responses to AZD1222 COVID-19 vaccine. Profiling relied on immunoSEQ multiplex PCR, and the TCRdb table lists in-frame clones only, not all of them. The table has over 100,000 clones, approximately 91% seen once. The sequenced sample was peripheral blood, obtained on day 0 of AZD1222 vaccination. The receptor set was obtained from an adult in good health. Each CDR3 is given with its conserved first and last residue. The D gene is left open where the match is weak. Not all rows give a size; the values are once, few, many and, for expanded clones, a class.

d_gene: TRBD1; v_gene: TRBV7-2; abundance: .; j_gene: TRBJ1-2; CDR3nt: TGTGCCAGCAGCTTGGTCCGCGGACAGGGCCAGGGCTACACCTTC; CDR3aa: CASSLVRGQGQGYTF
d_gene: TRBD1; v_gene: TRBV27; abundance: .; j_gene: TRBJ1-1; CDR3nt: TGTGCCAGCAGTTTATCAGGGACAGGAGTCACTGAAGCTTTCTTT; CDR3aa: CASSLSGTGVTEAFF
d_gene: .; v_gene: TRBV12-5; abundance: .; j_gene: TRBJ2-7; CDR3nt: TGTGCTAGTGGTTTGGCCCGGGGAGGAAGGGACGAGCAGTACTTC; CDR3aa: CASGLARGGRDEQYF
d_gene: .; v_gene: TRBV28; abundance: .; j_gene: TRBJ1-2; CDR3nt: TGTGCCAGCAGTTCCCGGGAGGGGTATGGCTACACCTTC; CDR3aa: CASSSREGYGYTF
d_gene: .; v_gene: TRBV6-6; abundance: .; j_gene: TRBJ1-2; CDR3nt: TGTGCCAGCAGTCCCCAGGGGACTAACTATGGCTACACCTTC; CDR3aa: CASSPQGTNYGYTF
d_gene: .; v_gene: TRBV19; abundance: .; j_gene: TRBJ1-5; CDR3nt: TGTGCCAGTTCGTACCTTGGCAATCAGCCCCAGCATTTT; CDR3aa: CASSYLGNQPQHF
d_gene: TRBD2; v_gene: TRBV7-3; abundance: .; j_gene: TRBJ2-1; CDR3nt: TGTGCCAGCAGCCGTGGAGCGGGGGGGACCTACAATGAGCAGTTCTTC; CDR3aa: CASSRGAGGTYNEQFF
d_gene: TRBD1; v_gene: TRBV10-2; abundance: .; j_gene: TRBJ1-1; CDR3nt: TGCGCCAGCAGTGATTCCGGGACAGGGGGGACTGAAGCTTTCTTT; CDR3aa: CASSDSGTGGTEAFF
d_gene: .; v_gene: TRBV11-2; abundance: .; j_gene: TRBJ2-7; CDR3nt: TGTGCCAGCAGCTTAGAGGGCACGGCCTTCGGGCAGTACTTC; CDR3aa: CASSLEGTAFGQYF
d_gene: TRBD1; v_gene: TRBV6-2/TRBV6-3; abundance: .; j_gene: TRBJ1-5; CDR3nt: TGTGCCAGCAGCACAGGGGACTTACCCTTCAATCAGCCCCAGCATTTT; CDR3aa: CASSTGDLPFNQPQHF
d_gene: .; v_gene: TRBV24-1; abundance: .; j_gene: TRBJ2-1; CDR3nt: TGTGCCACCAGTGATTCAAGGCGCGGGTCCGGGAATGAGCAGTTCTTC; CDR3aa: CATSDSRRGSGNEQFF
d_gene: .; v_gene: TRBV7-3; abundance: .; j_gene: TRBJ1-1; CDR3nt: TGTGCCAGCAGCTTAATGCAAAACACTGAAGCTTTCTTT; CDR3aa: CASSLMQNTEAFF
d_gene: .; v_gene: TRBV2; abundance: .; j_gene: TRBJ2-7; CDR3nt: TGTGCCAGCGGGGAACAGATCTACGAGCAGTACTTC; CDR3aa: CASGEQIYEQYF
d_gene: TRBD1; v_gene: TRBV19; abundance: .; j_gene: TRBJ2-7; CDR3nt: TGTGCCAGTAGTTCCCGGGACAGGGGATACGAGCAGTACTTC; CDR3aa: CASSSRDRGYEQYF
d_gene: .; v_gene: TRBV19; abundance: .; j_gene: TRBJ2-3; CDR3nt: TGTGCCAGTACCCGGACCTCCGGGGCTACGCAGTATTTT; CDR3aa: CASTRTSGATQYF
d_gene: TRBD1; v_gene: TRBV29-1; abundance: few; j_gene: TRBJ2-1; CDR3nt: TGCAGCGTTGAGGGTTGGGGACAGGGGGCTGAGAATGAGCAGTTCTTC; CDR3aa: CSVEGWGQGAENEQFF
d_gene: .; v_gene: TRBV9; abundance: .; j_gene: TRBJ2-3; CDR3nt: TGTGCCAGCGGGGAGAGTAGCAGGGCTACGCAGTATTTT; CDR3aa: CASGESSRATQYF
d_gene: TRBD1; v_gene: TRBV28; abundance: .; j_gene: TRBJ2-7; CDR3nt: TGTGCCAGCAGGTTGCCGGGACAGGGCTTATACGAGCAGTACTTC; CDR3aa: CASRLPGQGLYEQYF
d_gene: .; v_gene: TRBV30; abundance: .; j_gene: TRBJ1-1; CDR3nt: TGTGCCTGGAGCGTAGGCAGACTGCGGGACACTGAAGCTTTCTTT; CDR3aa: CAWSVGRLRDTEAFF
d_gene: TRBD1; v_gene: TRBV7-2; abundance: .; j_gene: TRBJ1-2; CDR3nt: TGTGCCAGCGTTAGGACAGGGCCAAACTATGGCTACACCTTC; CDR3aa: CASVRTGPNYGYTF
d_gene: .; v_gene: TRBV6-5; abundance: .; j_gene: TRBJ2-7; CDR3nt: TGTGCCAGCAGCGCATCTGTACAGGGTGACGAGCAGTACTTC; CDR3aa: CASSASVQGDEQYF
d_gene: .; v_gene: TRBV2; abundance: .; j_gene: TRBJ2-7; CDR3nt: TGTGCCAGCAGTCAACCCTTTAGTCCCGAGCAGTACTTC; CDR3aa: CASSQPFSPEQYF
d_gene: .; v_gene: TRBV6-5; abundance: .; j_gene: TRBJ2-3; CDR3nt: TGTGCCAGCAGTTACGGGGCTAGGAGAGATACGCAGTATTTT; CDR3aa: CASSYGARRDTQYF
d_gene: .; v_gene: TRBV30; abundance: once; j_gene: TRBJ1-5; CDR3nt: TGTGCCTTCAACGACAGGCTAGGAATCCAGCCCCAGCATTTT; CDR3aa: CAFNDRLGIQPQHF
d_gene: .; v_gene: TRBV7-9; abundance: .; j_gene: TRBJ1-2; CDR3nt: TGTGCCAGCAGCCCCCTGGACCGTGGCTACACCTTC; CDR3aa: CASSPLDRGYTF
d_gene: .; v_gene: TRBV5-4; abundance: once; j_gene: TRBJ1-1; CDR3nt: TGTGCCAGCGCCCTGGTGGGGGGTACGGGTGAAGCTTTCTTT; CDR3aa: CASALVGGTGEAFF
d_gene: TRBD1; v_gene: TRBV30; abundance: .; j_gene: TRBJ1-2; CDR3nt: TGTGCCTGGAACCTCAGGGGGCGATTGGATGGCTACACCTTC; CDR3aa: CAWNLRGRLDGYTF
d_gene: .; v_gene: TRBV2; abundance: .; j_gene: TRBJ1-5; CDR3nt: TGTGCCAGCATTGGTGAAAATCAGCCCCAGCATTTT; CDR3aa: CASIGENQPQHF
d_gene: .; v_gene: TRBV15; abundance: once; j_gene: TRBJ2-7; CDR3nt: TGTGCCACCAGCAGAGTCACAACAGGGTCCGAGCAGTACTTC; CDR3aa: CATSRVTTGSEQYF
d_gene: .; v_gene: TRBV19; abundance: once; j_gene: TRBJ1-5; CDR3nt: TGTGCCAGCTTAATGGACACGACTAGCAATCAGCCCCAGCATTTT; CDR3aa: CASLMDTTSNQPQHF
d_gene: TRBD1; v_gene: TRBV29-1; abundance: .; j_gene: TRBJ1-2; CDR3nt: TGCAGCGTTGACCATCCGACAGGGGTCTATGGCTACACCTTC; CDR3aa: CSVDHPTGVYGYTF
d_gene: .; v_gene: TRBV18; abundance: .; j_gene: TRBJ2-1; CDR3nt: TGTGCCAGCTCACCACCGAGACAGGGAGGGCACAATGAGCAGTTCTTC; CDR3aa: CASSPPRQGGHNEQFF
d_gene: .; v_gene: TRBV15; abundance: .; j_gene: TRBJ2-1; CDR3nt: TGTGCCACCAGTTTAAGCGAGGGGCTCCCTTACAATGAGCAGTTCTTC; CDR3aa: CATSLSEGLPYNEQFF
d_gene: .; v_gene: TRBV4-1; abundance: .; j_gene: TRBJ1-2; CDR3nt: TGCGCCAGCAGCCAGTTCAAAGGGAATGGCTACACCTTC; CDR3aa: CASSQFKGNGYTF
d_gene: TRBD1; v_gene: TRBV28; abundance: .; j_gene: TRBJ2-6; CDR3nt: TGTGCCAGCAGTTGGCCCGGGACAGGGTCCCTGGGGGCCAACGTCCTGACTTTC; CDR3aa: CASSWPGTGSLGANVLTF
d_gene: TRBD1; v_gene: TRBV7-8; abundance: .; j_gene: TRBJ1-1; CDR3nt: TGTGCCAGCAGCCGAGACAGGGCCTTCGAAAGACACACTGAAGCTTTCTTT; CDR3aa: CASSRDRAFERHTEAFF
d_gene: .; v_gene: TRBV18; abundance: .; j_gene: TRBJ2-7; CDR3nt: TGTGCCAGCTCACCAAAGTCTACAAACGACGAGCAGTACTTC; CDR3aa: CASSPKSTNDEQYF
d_gene: TRBD2; v_gene: TRBV6-5; abundance: .; j_gene: TRBJ2-7; CDR3nt: TGTGCCAGCAGTCCCGGGACTACCGTCACGGAGCAGTACTTC; CDR3aa: CASSPGTTVTEQYF
d_gene: TRBD1; v_gene: TRBV7-7; abundance: .; j_gene: TRBJ1-4; CDR3nt: TGTGCCAGCAGCCGTTTCCGGGACAGGGAGACTAATGAAAAACTGTTTTTT; CDR3aa: CASSRFRDRETNEKLFF
d_gene: TRBD1; v_gene: TRBV6-2/TRBV6-3; abundance: .; j_gene: TRBJ1-5; CDR3nt: TGTGCCAGCAGTTACCGAACGGGACAGGGGGCGAGTCAGCCCCAGCATTTT; CDR3aa: CASSYRTGQGASQPQHF
d_gene: .; v_gene: TRBV6-4; abundance: .; j_gene: TRBJ2-7; CDR3nt: TGTGCCAGCAGTGACGAGAGACCTTGGCAGTACTTC; CDR3aa: CASSDERPWQYF
d_gene: .; v_gene: TRBV6-5; abundance: .; j_gene: TRBJ1-5; CDR3nt: TGTGCCAGCGCCCGGGTCGAATATCAGCCCCAGCATTTT; CDR3aa: CASARVEYQPQHF
d_gene: .; v_gene: TRBV18; abundance: .; j_gene: TRBJ1-2; CDR3nt: TGTGCCAGCTCATCTAGGACAGACAACTATGGCTACACCTTC; CDR3aa: CASSSRTDNYGYTF
d_gene: .; v_gene: TRBV14; abundance: .; j_gene: TRBJ2-1; CDR3nt: TGTGCCAGCAGCCAAGCCAGGCCTATGGGGACCATATTATACAATGAGCAGTTCTTC; CDR3aa: CASSQARPMGTILYNEQFF
d_gene: .; v_gene: TRBV10-3; abundance: .; j_gene: TRBJ1-2; CDR3nt: TGTGCCATCAGTCAGGGTAACGGCTACACCTTC; CDR3aa: CAISQGNGYTF
d_gene: TRBD1; v_gene: TRBV6-2/TRBV6-3; abundance: .; j_gene: TRBJ2-1; CDR3nt: TGTGCCAGCAGTTACTCCAACAGGGGGCGCGGCAATGAGCAGTTCTTC; CDR3aa: CASSYSNRGRGNEQFF